Following are 16 T cell receptor beta chains from one sample sequenced in a study of regulatory T cells in long-lasting Graves disease. To make TCR beta libraries, researchers used iRepertoire HTBI primers and Arm-PCR of CDR3 regions. From the multiplex PCR reads, TCRdb called clonotypes with MiXCR, one entry per CDR3 protein. Of over 300,000 distinct CDR3 sequences listed, roughly a fifth are singletons. Time point noted: persistent/refractory GD, antithyroid drugs over 5 years with positive TRAb. With RNA extracted from PBMCs as input, the TCR library was made. The sample in question was peripheral blood mononuclear cells (PBMCs), obtained when the disease was refractory, from a patient treated with antithyroid drugs. These receptors originate from a female donor with Graves disease.

The V and J genes are TRBV20-1 and TRBJ1-5, with D perhaps matching TRBD1 (6 bases). This CDR3 comprises 14 residues. The germline V gene encodes CDR1 DFQATT and CDR2 SNEGSKA (reference sequence). V was cut by 2 bases and J by 6 bases, with 14 bases left in between. CDR3: CSARQGSGSQPQHF. CDR3 coding DNA: TGCAGTGCTAGACAGGGGAGTGGGAGTCAGCCCCAGCATTTT.

The V gene is TRBV5-1, the J gene TRBJ2-5, with a possible D match to TRBD2 (6 bases). CDR3 size: 15 residues. Deletions cut 2 bases from V and 5 bases from J, with 16 bases between. CDR1 and CDR2 (germline): SGHRS, YFSETQ. CDR3: CASSFAGGIQETQYF. CDR3 coding DNA: TGCGCCAGCAGCTTCGCCGGGGGAATACAGGAGACCCAGTACTTC. Together with reference TRBV5-1 and TRBJ2-5, the CDR3 gives the full variable domain: KAGVTQTPRYLIKTRGQQVTLSCSPISGHRSVSWYQQTPGQGLQFLFEYFSETQRNKGNFPGRFSGRQFSNSRSEMNVSTLELGDSALYLCASSFAGGIQETQYFGPGTRLLVL.

The chain employs TRBV10-3 and TRBJ2-7, with TRBD1 identical over 9 bases. V shed 2 bases and J 4 bases; nucleotides not matched to a gene: 3. Germline assignment: CDR1 ENHRY and CDR2 SYGVKD. The CDR3 covers 14 residues. CDR3 amino acids: CAISESGQGYEQYF. For the CDR3, the DNA is TGTGCCATCAGTGAGAGCGGACAGGGGTACGAGCAGTACTTC.

The chain has TRBV11-2 and TRBJ1-3; D is ambiguous. V shed 0 bases and J shed 11 bases, with 17 bases lying between them. This CDR3 spans 15 amino acids. Germline assignment: CDR1 SGHAT and CDR2 FQNNGV. CDR3 in DNA: TGTGCCAGCAGCTTAGATGCCTCGTCTAAAAGGCCCATATATTTT. It translates to CASSLDASSKRPIYF. The complete variable domain, with remaining parts taken from reference TRBV11-2 and TRBJ1-3, reads EAGVAQSPRYKIIEKRQSVAFWCNPISGHATLYWYQQILGQGPKLLIQFQNNGVVDDSQLPKDRFSAERLKGVDSTLKIQPAKLEDSAVYLCASSLDASSKRPIYFGEGSWLTVV.

This clonotype was observed many times. V is TRBV29-1 and J is TRBJ1-4, with D perhaps TRBD1 (5 bases). The CDR3 sequence is 13 residues long. Germline V gene sequence: CDR1 SQVTM, CDR2 ANQGSEA. V shed 0 bases and J shed 10 bases, with 12 bases lying between them. CDR3 loop: CSVEDGGVGKLFF. CDR3 coding DNA: TGCAGCGTTGAAGATGGAGGGGTTGGAAAACTGTTTTTT.

This clonotype showed up just a few times. The rearrangement links TRBV27 to TRBJ2-2, with 7 bases fitting TRBD2. V dropped 4 bases and J dropped 5; count of bases not matched to a gene: 4. Germline CDR1 reads MNHEY; CDR2 reads SMNVEV (reference sequence). The CDR3 extends over 14 amino acids. Written as DNA, the CDR3 is TGTGCCAGCAGTTGGGGGGGTGGTACCGGGGAGCTGTTTTTT. This sequence encodes CASSWGGGTGELFF.

CDR3 sequence (DNA): TGTGCCAGCAGTGGCGGGAGGGCCACAGATACGCAGTATTTT. This codes for CASSGGRATDTQYF. The chain recombines TRBV5-8 with TRBJ2-3; 9 bases align to TRBD2. The CDR3 is made up of 14 amino acids. Germline loops: CDR1 SGHTS, CDR2 YDEGEE. V lost 5 bases and J lost 2; bases outside the gene matches: 3. Variable domain in full (rest from reference TRBV5-8 and TRBJ2-3): EAGVTQSPTHLIKTRGQQATLRCSPISGHTSVYWYQQALGLGLQFLLWYDEGEERNRGNFPPRFSGRQFPNYSSELNVNALELEDSALYLCASSGGRATDTQYFGPGTRLTVL.

In its sample, this clonotype was seen a few times. The CDR3 loop is CASSLATTSPGGEQYF. The CDR3 DNA is TGCGCCAGCAGCTTGGCCACGACTAGCCCAGGGGGCGAGCAGTACTTC. V gene TRBV5-1 combines with J gene TRBJ2-7; TRBD1 or TRBD2 may be the D gene (7 bases each). This CDR3 spans 16 amino acids. The V and J ends lost 0 bases and 6 bases respectively, with 19 bases between them. Germline V CDR1 and CDR2: SGHRS, YFSETQ.

As for this clonotype: Here the CDR3 omits its conserved ending phenylalanine or tryptophan, so a read error is the likely source. No DNA is shown, since the ends of the CDR3 on it are uncertain; the CDR3 is the one TCRdb lists. The genes are TRBV7-2 and TRBJ2-1; the table calls TRBD2, which could not be checked here. The germline gives CDR1 SGHTA, CDR2 FQGNSA. The CDR3 is made up of 16 amino acids, end residues included. The CDR3 loop reads CASSFGPSRFAGAAIS.

This chain uses TRBV5-1 with TRBJ2-7; 7 bases align to TRBD1. V lost 3 bases and J lost 5; bases outside the gene matches: 5. The CDR3 covers 13 residues. Germline CDR1 reads SGHRS; CDR2 reads YFSETQ. The CDR3 loop is CASSYGTADEQYF. CDR3 DNA sequence: TGCGCCAGCAGCTACGGGACAGCTGACGAGCAGTACTTC.

The gene calls are TRBV19 and TRBJ2-5; unclear D gene. CDR1 is LNHDA, CDR2 SQIVND, per germline (reference sequence). Trimming took 0 bases from V and 6 from J, leaving 11 bases between them. The CDR3 is 14 residues long. The CDR3 region has the DNA TGTGCCAGTAGTATAGATAGGCTCCCGCAGACCCAGTACTTC. Protein: CASSIDRLPQTQYF.

This clonotype was seen many times. V and J are TRBV20-1 and TRBJ2-4, with TRBD1 identical over 8 bases. The CDR3 is 14 residues long. After removal of 1 base from V and 6 bases from J, the junction contained 5 bases not matched to a gene. Per the germline V gene, CDR1 is DFQATT and CDR2 is SNEGSKA (reference sequence). In DNA, the CDR3 is TGCAGTGCTAGAGGGCAGGGGGCCGTAAACATTCAGTACTTC. This codes for CSARGQGAVNIQYF.

A note on this clonotype: A much larger clone lies one base from this, so it may be a read error. J is TRBJ2-7 and V is TRBV6-2 or TRBV6-3, with 9 bases that match TRBD2. Trimming took 3 bases from V and 4 from J; bases not matched to a gene: 13. CDR1 is MNHEY and CDR2 is SVGEGT in the germline V gene. CDR3 size: 17 residues. The chain's CDR3 is CASSYEAGGPQSYEQYF. The CDR3 DNA is TGTGCCAGCAGTTATGAAGCGGGGGGCCCCCAGTCATACGAGCAGTACTTC.

The chain combines TRBV6-1 with TRBJ1-5; 9 nucleotides align to TRBD1. The V gene's germline CDR1 is MNHNS and CDR2 SASEGT. The CDR3 contains 21 residues. Trimming removed 5 bases from V and 0 bases from J; junction bases left unmatched: 20. CDR3 region: CASSTPVGTGLWGYSNQPQHF. In nucleotides, the CDR3 is TGTGCCAGCAGTACTCCCGTAGGGACAGGGCTATGGGGCTATAGCAATCAGCCCCAGCATTTT.

This clonotype came up many times. This sequence joins TRBV6-5 and TRBJ1-5; tentatively, D is TRBD1 (5 bases). There are 16 residues in the CDR3. Germline-derived CDR1 and CDR2 are MNHEY and SVGAGI. V lost 0 bases to trimming and J lost 1 base, with 10 bases between them. CDR3 sequence reads: CASSYSVGASNQPQHF. The DNA for the CDR3 is TGTGCCAGCAGTTACTCGGTAGGGGCGAGCAATCAGCCCCAGCATTTT.

This clonotype showed up many times. The chain employs TRBV6-5 and TRBJ2-2; TRBD1 matches 9 bases. Germline values: CDR1 MNHEY, CDR2 SVGAGI. Trimming removed 2 bases from V and 6 bases from J; junction bases left unmatched: 13. The CDR3 has 18 amino acids. Here the CDR3 DNA reads TGTGCCAGCAGTTACGAGGCCCTTTGGACAGGGGAACCCGGGGAGCTGTTTTTT. It specifies CASSYEALWTGEPGELFF.